The rows below give T cell receptor beta chains drawn from one sample of a study of blood T cell repertoires in COVID-19. Libraries were prepared by immunoSEQ multiplex PCR; TCRdb keeps only in-frame clonotypes and omits some of them. There are some 170,000 clones in the sample; roughly four fifths occur only once, and 11% lies in the top ten. Sample: peripheral blood. These TCRs come from a man in his 60s with active or convalescent COVID-19. CDR3s include the opening cysteine and the closing phenylalanine or tryptophan. Each record gives: V gene, J gene, CDR3 protein.

v_call: TRBV18
j_call: TRBJ1-1
cdr3_aa: CASSRGQGNTEAFF

v_call: TRBV5-1
j_call: TRBJ2-1
cdr3_aa: CASSRTQGAYNEQFF

v_call: TRBV3-1/TRBV3-2
j_call: TRBJ1-6
cdr3_aa: CASSQGNSNSPLHF

v_call: TRBV29-1
j_call: TRBJ1-2
cdr3_aa: CSAGGGGYGYTF

v_call: TRBV28
j_call: TRBJ2-4
cdr3_aa: CASSLSGQGNIQYF

v_call: TRBV5-5
j_call: TRBJ1-3
cdr3_aa: CASSFGRGRDTIYF

v_call: TRBV27
j_call: TRBJ1-2
cdr3_aa: CASSPTGEAYTF

v_call: TRBV5-1
j_call: TRBJ1-6
cdr3_aa: CASSLAGARYNSPLHF

v_call: TRBV2
j_call: TRBJ2-3
cdr3_aa: CASRWASGTDTQYF

v_call: TRBV14
j_call: TRBJ2-1
cdr3_aa: CASSQDRGLVNEQFF

v_call: TRBV28
j_call: TRBJ2-1
cdr3_aa: CASSRLAGYVEQFF

v_call: TRBV7-2
j_call: TRBJ1-5
cdr3_aa: CASSLQGAMHQPQHF

v_call: TRBV19
j_call: TRBJ1-5
cdr3_aa: CASSTQGYQPQHF

v_call: TRBV24-1
j_call: TRBJ1-1
cdr3_aa: CATSDLRGAEAFF

v_call: TRBV3-1/TRBV3-2
j_call: TRBJ2-1
cdr3_aa: CASSHGTSGTYNEQFF

v_call: TRBV18
j_call: TRBJ1-6
cdr3_aa: CASSPGQGNNSPLHF

v_call: TRBV5-4
j_call: TRBJ1-6
cdr3_aa: CASSLAGRRNSPLHF

v_call: TRBV7-2
j_call: TRBJ2-5
cdr3_aa: CASSPDRLLQETQYF

v_call: TRBV13
j_call: TRBJ2-4
cdr3_aa: CASSLASLAGALAKNIQYF

v_call: TRBV6-5
j_call: TRBJ1-5
cdr3_aa: CASGWADSNQPQHF

v_call: TRBV5-1
j_call: TRBJ2-1
cdr3_aa: CASSVGTGGNEQFF

v_call: TRBV19
j_call: TRBJ1-2
cdr3_aa: CASSIQAGGYTF

v_call: TRBV7-6
j_call: TRBJ2-7
cdr3_aa: CASSSSGGSYEQYF

v_call: TRBV6-5
j_call: TRBJ1-1
cdr3_aa: CASTPRVNTEAFF

v_call: TRBV5-6
j_call: TRBJ1-2
cdr3_aa: CASSFEGLNYGYTF

v_call: TRBV5-1
j_call: TRBJ2-7
cdr3_aa: CASSLQGEQYF

v_call: TRBV6-5
j_call: TRBJ2-7
cdr3_aa: CASGRDRGVYEQYF

v_call: TRBV19
j_call: TRBJ2-5
cdr3_aa: CASSPRGNLQETQYF

v_call: TRBV28
j_call: TRBJ2-2
cdr3_aa: CGVQGVNTGELFF

v_call: TRBV23-1
j_call: TRBJ2-6
cdr3_aa: CASRGPMSGANVLTF

v_call: TRBV18
j_call: TRBJ2-5
cdr3_aa: CASSPPLAGAQETQYF

v_call: TRBV10-2
j_call: TRBJ2-3
cdr3_aa: CASSEFREGYAQYF

v_call: TRBV7-2
j_call: TRBJ1-2
cdr3_aa: CASSLGQSNYGYTF

v_call: TRBV19
j_call: TRBJ2-3
cdr3_aa: CASSPIVGGLDTQYF

v_call: TRBV5-1
j_call: TRBJ2-5
cdr3_aa: CASTGLAGGPNDETQYF